Described below is a single T cell receptor (beta chain) sequence and its context. This record belongs to a study of T cell repertoires in cytomegalovirus infection. V was shortened by 5 bases and J by 3 bases, with 17 bases between the two germline ends. The CDR3 is 17 residues long. TCRdb re-derived calls from the reads in MiXCR, one entry per CDR3 protein. The sample has about 140,000 distinct CDR3 sequences, about 6.5% seen once; the top ten hold 18%. Sample: PBMCs. This chain connects TRBV12-3 or TRBV12-4 to TRBJ1-6, with a possible D match to TRBD1 (6 bases). The receptor was derived from a human donor in good health (CMV status not recorded). Some clones in this sample may be carry-over from other donors' samples. CDR3 amino acids: CASSPRTGGYYNSPLHF. DNA for the CDR3: TGTGCCAGCAGTCCCCGGACTGGGGGCTACTATAATTCACCCCTCCACTTT.